Sequencing of this TCR beta chain was carried out in a study of blood T cell repertoires in COVID-19. Study-level background: The samples span acute and convalescent COVID-19 from the United States, Italy and Spain.

Original analysis: Nucleated cell number was recorded as an estimate derived from reference gene primer amplification. The protocol was immunoSEQ multiplex PCR, while the TCRdb copy is restricted to in-frame clones and leaves out a portion. V and J calls and clone size are as listed in that table; D and trimming were resolved from the DNA. This table has fewer than 300,000 clones, 85% appearing once. J gave up 4 bases and V 4 bases, and 7 bases lay outside the gene matches. The CDR3 has 14 residues. Germline loops: CDR1 SGHRS, CDR2 YFSETQ. Material: peripheral blood. This receptor was identified in a human donor in a cohort sampled during active COVID-19. V gene TRBV5-1 combines with J gene TRBJ1-2; TRBD1 agrees at 7 bases. In DNA form, the CDR3 reads TGCGCCAGCAGCCCGGCCGACAGGGTCTATGGCTACACCTTC. It specifies CASSPADRVYGYTF.